Listed below are T cell receptor beta chains from one sample, sequenced in a study of T-cell memory formation after mild COVID-19. TCRdb re-derived calls from the 5' RACE reads in MiXCR, one entry per CDR3 protein. The sample includes under 400,000 distinct CDR3 sequences, 25% to 30% of them seen just once. The sample consisted of PBMCs or a T cell subset sorted from them (not recorded which). The receptors originated from an adult woman who had mild COVID-19 (a few samples of this study predate the infection). Cell type and time point are not known. CDR3s include the opening cysteine and the closing phenylalanine or tryptophan. The order of the fields is V gene, J gene, CDR3 protein.

TRBV27	TRBJ2-7	CASSLLSPRQGYEQYF
TRBV7-2	TRBJ1-5	CAIQGQGTQPQHF
TRBV9	TRBJ2-5	CASSVQTGDTGETQYF
TRBV11-2	TRBJ2-1	CASSPRDEQFF
TRBV30	TRBJ1-2	CAWSEEKGWLSYGYTF
TRBV14	TRBJ2-1	CASSHPPQGPLEQFF
TRBV5-5	TRBJ2-5	CASSSVRARETQYF
TRBV5-1	TRBJ2-7	CASTRTGTGYYEQYF
TRBV30	TRBJ1-1	CAWSVDGVDTEAFF
TRBV11-2	TRBJ2-7	CASSLGQNEQYF
TRBV15	TRBJ2-3	CATSFDRVTDTQYF
TRBV28	TRBJ2-7	CASMGLGRYEQYF
TRBV5-1	TRBJ1-2	CASSITGANYGYTF
TRBV7-2	TRBJ1-6	CASSLTYDGHSPLHF
TRBV12-3/TRBV12-4	TRBJ2-1	CASSYRDRGPPFF
TRBV30	TRBJ2-3	CALAQGQRSTDTQYF
TRBV20-1	TRBJ2-3	CSAKPAGTIRTDTQYF
TRBV27	TRBJ1-1	CASLSDRRTGGTAFF
TRBV12-3/TRBV12-4	TRBJ2-1	CASSLVTSGSDEQFF
TRBV7-3	TRBJ2-1	CASSPSRTNNEQFF
TRBV5-6	TRBJ2-1	CASSFGQGEYNEQFF